The 23 T cell receptor beta chains given below trace back to one sample, sequenced in a study of T cells and Merkel cell carcinoma outcomes. The assay was immunoSEQ multiplex PCR, and TCRdb's table has in-frame clones only and misses some. The sample records some 21,000 clones, roughly 87% being singletons. Sequencing used tumor tissue from Merkel cell carcinoma. The receptor source for this set is a human donor with Merkel cell carcinoma.

The rearrangement uses TRBV11-2 and TRBJ1-2; D remains ambiguous. V gave up 3 bases and J gave up 1 base, with 0 bases separating them. This CDR3 is built from 11 residues. From germline, CDR1 is SGHAT and CDR2 FQNNGV. The CDR3 coding sequence is TGTGCCAGCAGCTTTAACTATGGCTACACCTTC. This codes for CASSFNYGYTF.

The chain couples TRBV30 to TRBJ2-3; D tentatively fits TRBD1 or TRBD2 (5 bases each). Trimming pared 5 bases from V and 3 bases from J, leaving 21 bases between. From germline, CDR1 is GTSNPN and CDR2 SVGIG (reference sequence). This CDR3 is 16 amino acids long. In nucleotides, the CDR3 is TGTGCCTGGCCCGAGGGGAGCGAGGAGGTGACAGATACGCAGTATTTT. It translates to CAWPEGSEEVTDTQYF.

CDR3 loop: CASAGQRDNEQFF. The CDR3 bases are TGCGCCAGCGCCGGCCAGCGGGACAATGAGCAGTTCTTC. The chain combines TRBV5-1 with TRBJ2-1, with D possibly being TRBD2 (6 bases). The V gene's germline CDR1 is SGHRS and CDR2 YFSETQ. Deletions cut 7 bases from V and 5 bases from J, with 13 bases between. The CDR3 length is 13 residues.

The chain has TRBV27 and TRBJ2-7; no clear D. V was trimmed by 7 bases and J by 1 base, leaving 8 bases between them. CDR3 length equals 12 residues. The germline V gene encodes CDR1 MNHEY and CDR2 SMNVEV (reference sequence). CDR3 residues: CASKAGSYEQYF. CDR3 in DNA: TGTGCCAGCAAAGCTGGGTCCTACGAGCAGTACTTC.

Comment on this clone: One end of the junction does not line up with germline, which may come from a read error. The chain is built from TRBV5-1 and TRBJ2-3, with TRBD2 matching over 10 bases. Germline CDR1 and CDR2: SGHRS and YFSETQ. The CDR3 extends over 14 amino acids. In DNA form, the CDR3 reads TGCGCCAGCAGCTTGAAGCGGGAGGGAGATACGCAATATTTT. As protein: CASSLKREGDTQYF.

The chain recombines TRBV7-9 with TRBJ2-7, with 11 bases identical to TRBD2. J gave up 4 bases and V 2 bases, and 10 bases lay outside the gene matches. The CDR3 sequence is 17 residues long. In germline, CDR1 is SEHNR, CDR2 FQNEAQ (reference sequence). This CDR3 is CASSLQTSGAFGYEQYF. The CDR3 DNA sequence: TGTGCCAGCAGCTTACAGACTAGCGGGGCCTTTGGGTACGAGCAGTACTTC.

J is TRBJ2-7 and V is TRBV5-1; 8 nucleotides match TRBD2. V gave up 5 bases and J gave up 7 bases; unmatched junction bases: 14. Germline V gene data show CDR1 as SGHRS and CDR2 as YFSETQ. This CDR3 contains 15 residues. CDR3 region: CASRTLSGSKGEQYF. The CDR3 nucleotides read TGCGCCAGCAGAACTCTAAGCGGGAGCAAAGGAGAGCAGTACTTC.

The chain is built from TRBV6-1 and TRBJ2-3; the match to TRBD1 covers 8 bases. J was trimmed by 4 bases and V by 7 bases; bases with no gene match: 10. CDR3 length: 15 amino acids. The V gene's germline CDR1 is MNHNS and CDR2 SASEGT. In nucleotides, the CDR3 is TGTGCCAGCATAACCGCCAGGGGGCAGGCAGATACGCAGTATTTT. This gives the protein CASITARGQADTQYF.

V is TRBV10-2 and J is TRBJ1-1, with no clear D. V was pared by 6 bases and J by 5 bases, with 13 bases between. The CDR3 spans 13 residues. Germline-derived CDR1 and CDR2 are WSHSY and SAAADI. CDR3 residues: CASRYSSATEAFF. The CDR3 DNA is TGCGCCAGCAGGTACTCTTCGGCAACTGAAGCTTTCTTT.

The chain combines TRBV9 with TRBJ2-3; D not certain. This CDR3 comprises 12 residues. Germline values: CDR1 SGDLS, CDR2 YYNGEE. Trimming shortened V by 2 bases and J by 3 bases, and 4 bases separated the two germline ends. The CDR3: CASSVHTDTQYF. The CDR3 nucleotides read TGTGCCAGCAGCGTCCATACAGATACGCAGTATTTT.

The V gene is TRBV6-5, the J gene TRBJ2-3; perhaps TRBD1 as D (5 bases). Per the germline V gene, CDR1 is MNHEY and CDR2 is SVGAGI. The CDR3 has 16 residues. Trimming shortened V by 1 base and J by 0 bases, and 11 bases separated the two germline ends. The CDR3, as DNA: TGTGCCAGCAGTTACTGGGGCAGCTGGAGCACAGATACGCAGTATTTT. Its translation is CASSYWGSWSTDTQYF.

In its sample, this clone was seen a few times. This chain joins TRBV2 and TRBJ2-2, with TRBD1 identical over 8 bases. This CDR3 region has 11 residues. Germline trimming cut 5 bases from V and 13 bases from J; bases unmatched to any gene: 3. Germline lookup yields CDR1 SNHLY and CDR2 FYNNEI. The CDR3 region is CASSLDRGLFF. DNA of the CDR3: TGTGCCAGCAGTTTAGACAGGGGGCTGTTTTTT.

The chain uses TRBV7-3 and TRBJ2-5; D is possibly TRBD2 (6 bases). Per the germline V gene, CDR1 is SGHTA and CDR2 is FQGTGA. CDR3 length: 14 residues. The V end was cut by 1 base, the J end by 7 bases, with 13 bases between. In nucleotides, the CDR3 is TGTGCCAGCAGCTTAATCGGGGGAGAGGGGACCCAGTACTTC. Translating gives CASSLIGGEGTQYF.

CDR3 region: CASSLGTGEQYF. As DNA, the CDR3 is TGCGCCAGCAGCCTGGGGACAGGCGAGCAGTACTTC. The rearrangement uses TRBV5-1 and TRBJ2-7; 8 nucleotides line up with TRBD1. CDR3 size: 12 residues. CDR1 SGHRS and CDR2 YFSETQ come from the germline V gene. Losses at the gene ends were 4 bases for V and 6 bases for J; bases not matched to a gene: 3.

J is TRBJ1-1 and V is TRBV6-1; D gene uncertain. CDR1 and CDR2 from the germline V gene are MNHNS and SASEGT. The CDR3 has 14 amino acids. With 2 bases removed from V and 4 bases from J, the gap between germline ends came to 11 bases. The CDR3 spells CASSERWQSTEAFF. For the CDR3, the DNA is TGTGCCAGCAGTGAAAGGTGGCAGAGCACTGAAGCTTTCTTT.

The chain combines TRBV6-5 with TRBJ1-4; a weak D match, TRBD1 (6 bases). The CDR3 contains 14 residues. Per germline, CDR1 MNHEY and CDR2 SVGAGI. The germline V and J ends were trimmed by 8 bases and 5 bases, with 15 bases remaining between them. In DNA form, the CDR3 reads TGTGCCAGCCGGAACGGGGGGCACAATGAAAAACTGTTTTTT. This sequence encodes CASRNGGHNEKLFF.

The V call is TRBV15, the J call TRBJ2-3; no clear D gene. Germline CDR1 LNHNV, CDR2 YYDKDF (reference sequence). The CDR3 loop spans 17 amino acids. The ends were cut back, 0 bases at V and 4 bases at J, with 17 bases in the middle. In DNA, the CDR3 is TGTGCCACCAGCAGAGATTCTTGGCGGAAGACCCCAGATACGCAGTATTTT. Residues: CATSRDSWRKTPDTQYF. The full variable domain, its missing parts supplied by reference TRBV15 and TRBJ2-3, is DAMVIQNPRYQVTQFGKPVTLSCSQTLNHNVMYWYQQKSSQAPKLLFHYYDKDFNNEADTPDNFQSRRPNTSFCFLDIRSPGLGDTAMYLCATSRDSWRKTPDTQYFGPGTRLTVL.

The chain uses TRBV6-6 and TRBJ2-4, with D unclear. With 3 bases removed from V and 0 bases from J, the gap between germline ends came to 9 bases. This CDR3 comprises 15 residues. Germline-derived CDR1 and CDR2 are MNHNY and SVGAGI (reference sequence). The CDR3 loop reads CASSYVEKAKNIQYF. CDR3 coding DNA: TGTGCCAGCAGTTATGTGGAGAAAGCCAAAAACATTCAGTACTTC.

The chain uses TRBV5-1 and TRBJ2-3, with D unresolved. Trimming left V 1 base short and J 2 bases short, with 11 bases between. This CDR3 has 15 residues. The V gene's germline CDR1 is SGHRS and CDR2 YFSETQ. This CDR3 is CASSLLQKSTDTQYF. The CDR3 DNA reads TGCGCCAGCAGCTTGCTACAGAAATCCACAGATACGCAGTATTTT.

The V and J genes are TRBV4-2 and TRBJ2-7; D is possibly TRBD1 (6 bases). Between the trimmed V and J ends, which lost 0 bases and 2 bases, there was a span of 11 bases. Germline V lookup: CDR1 LGHNA, CDR2 YNFKEQ. The CDR3 spans 15 residues. Here the CDR3 reads CASSQEGQGTYEQYF. CDR3 bases: TGTGCCAGCAGCCAAGAAGGCCAGGGGACCTACGAGCAGTACTTC.

J is TRBJ1-1 and V is TRBV7-3, with D tentatively TRBD1 (6 bases). V lost 4 bases, J lost 6 bases, and 12 bases lay in between. Germline V CDR1 and CDR2: SGHTA, FQGTGA. This CDR3 is 13 amino acids long. The CDR3 here is CASSSSGVSEAFF. DNA for the CDR3: TGTGCCAGCAGCTCGTCAGGGGTCTCTGAAGCTTTCTTT. The variable domain in full, with the rest retrieved from reference TRBV7-3 and TRBJ1-1, is GAGVSQTPSNKVTEKGKYVELRCDPISGHTALYWYRQSLGQGPEFLIYFQGTGAADDSGLPNDRFFAVRPEGSVSTLKIQRTERGDSAVYLCASSSSGVSEAFFGQGTRLTVV.

V gene TRBV10-3 combines with J gene TRBJ2-7; 10 positions agree with TRBD1. CDR1 ENHRY and CDR2 SYGVKD come from the germline V gene. The CDR3 is 13 residues long. Unmatched junction bases numbered 4, after V lost 8 bases and J lost 3 bases. DNA for the CDR3: TGTGCCATCGGGGGGGACAGGGGCTACGAGCAGTACTTC. It codes for CAIGGDRGYEQYF.

V usage is TRBV27 and J usage is TRBJ2-7; TRBD2 matches 9 bases. Germline V CDR1 and CDR2: MNHEY, SMNVEV (reference sequence). V lost 8 bases, J lost 0 bases, and 14 bases stayed unmatched. The CDR3 length is 17 residues. The CDR3 DNA follows: TGTGCCAGCTCGTTAGTTAGGGGACTAGCCAACTCCTACGAGCAGTACTTC. Translating it yields CASSLVRGLANSYEQYF.